This T cell receptor (beta chain) was profiled in a study of cytomegalovirus exposure and HLA in healthy donors. Vbeta (60) and Jbeta (13) primers were used in the PCR. Using immunoSEQ multiplex PCR, the repertoire was profiled, and TCRdb retains in-frame clones only, with some absent. The sample carries tens of thousands of clones, 65% to 80% recorded once. The CDR3 is made up of 16 amino acids. CDR1 and CDR2 from the germline V gene are SGHAT and FQNNGV. V was clipped by 8 bases and J by 6 bases, with 22 bases between them. This sequence joins TRBV11-2 and TRBJ2-2; TRBD2 might be the D (6 bases). Input material: PBMCs. The receptor was isolated from a male donor in good health and CMV-seropositive. CDR3 DNA: TGTGCCAGCCTCTTGGAGGGGACGGGATGGGCCGGGGAGCTGTTTTTT. Translating gives CASLLEGTGWAGELFF.